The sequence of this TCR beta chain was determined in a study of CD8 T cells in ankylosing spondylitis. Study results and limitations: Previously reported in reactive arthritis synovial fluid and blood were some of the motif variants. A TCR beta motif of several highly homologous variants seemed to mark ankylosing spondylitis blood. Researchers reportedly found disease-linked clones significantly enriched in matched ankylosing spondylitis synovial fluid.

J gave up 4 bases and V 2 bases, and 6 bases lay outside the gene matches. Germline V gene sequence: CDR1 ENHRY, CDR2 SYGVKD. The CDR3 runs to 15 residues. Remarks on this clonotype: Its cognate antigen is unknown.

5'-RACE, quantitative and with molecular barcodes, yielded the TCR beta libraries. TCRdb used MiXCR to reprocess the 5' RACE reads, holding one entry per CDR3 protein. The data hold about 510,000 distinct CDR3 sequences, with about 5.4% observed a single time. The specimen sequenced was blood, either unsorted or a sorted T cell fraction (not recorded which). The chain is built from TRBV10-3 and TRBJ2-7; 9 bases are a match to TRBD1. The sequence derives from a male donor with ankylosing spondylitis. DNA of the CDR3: TGTGCCATCAGTGAGGGGGGACAGGGTCTATACGAGCAGTACTTC. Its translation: CAISEGGQGLYEQYF.